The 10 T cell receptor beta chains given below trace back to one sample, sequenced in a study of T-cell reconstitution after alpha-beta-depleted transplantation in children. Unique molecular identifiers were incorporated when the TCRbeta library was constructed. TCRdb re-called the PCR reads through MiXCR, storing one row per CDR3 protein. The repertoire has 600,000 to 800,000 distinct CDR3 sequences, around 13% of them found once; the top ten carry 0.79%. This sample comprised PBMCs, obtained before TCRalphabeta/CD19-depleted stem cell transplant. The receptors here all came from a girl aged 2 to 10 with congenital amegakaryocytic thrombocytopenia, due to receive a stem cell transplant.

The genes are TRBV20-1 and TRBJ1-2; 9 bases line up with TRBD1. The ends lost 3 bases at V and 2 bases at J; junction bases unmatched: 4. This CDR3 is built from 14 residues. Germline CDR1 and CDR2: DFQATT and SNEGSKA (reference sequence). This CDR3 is CSAREDRGNYGYTF. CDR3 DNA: TGCAGTGCTAGGGAAGACAGGGGGAACTATGGCTACACCTTC.

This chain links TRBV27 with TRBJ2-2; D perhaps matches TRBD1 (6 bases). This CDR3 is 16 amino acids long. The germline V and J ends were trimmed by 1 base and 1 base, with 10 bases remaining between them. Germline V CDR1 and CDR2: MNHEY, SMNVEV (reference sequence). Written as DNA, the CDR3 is TGTGCCAGCAGTTTATTCGAGACAGGGAACACCGGGGAGCTGTTTTTT. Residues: CASSLFETGNTGELFF.

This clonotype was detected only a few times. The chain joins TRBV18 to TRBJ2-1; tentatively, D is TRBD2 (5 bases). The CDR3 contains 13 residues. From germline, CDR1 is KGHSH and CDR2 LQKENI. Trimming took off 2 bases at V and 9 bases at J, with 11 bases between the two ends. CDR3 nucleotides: TGTGCCAGCTCACCAACTAGTGTTAGTGAGCAGTTCTTC. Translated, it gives CASSPTSVSEQFF.

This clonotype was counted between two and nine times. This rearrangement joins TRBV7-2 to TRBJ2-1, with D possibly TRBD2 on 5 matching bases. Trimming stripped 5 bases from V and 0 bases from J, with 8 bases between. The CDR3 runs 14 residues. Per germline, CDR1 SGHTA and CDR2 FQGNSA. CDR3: CASSGLASYNEQFF. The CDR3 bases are TGTGCCAGCAGCGGGCTAGCCTCCTACAATGAGCAGTTCTTC.

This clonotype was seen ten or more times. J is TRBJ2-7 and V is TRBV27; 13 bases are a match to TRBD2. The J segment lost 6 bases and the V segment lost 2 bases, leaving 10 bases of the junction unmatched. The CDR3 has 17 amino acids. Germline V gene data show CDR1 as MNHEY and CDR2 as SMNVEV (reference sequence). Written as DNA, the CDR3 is TGTGCCAGCAGTTTAAGGGGATACGGGACTAGCGGGGCCGAGCAGTACTTC. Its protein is CASSLRGYGTSGAEQYF.

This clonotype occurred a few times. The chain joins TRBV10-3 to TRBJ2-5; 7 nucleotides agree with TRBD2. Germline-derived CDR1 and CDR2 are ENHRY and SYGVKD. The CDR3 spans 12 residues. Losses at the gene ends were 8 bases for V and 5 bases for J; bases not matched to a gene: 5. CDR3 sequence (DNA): TGTGCCATCGGCGGGAGTCGGGAGACCCAGTACTTC. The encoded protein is CAIGGSRETQYF.

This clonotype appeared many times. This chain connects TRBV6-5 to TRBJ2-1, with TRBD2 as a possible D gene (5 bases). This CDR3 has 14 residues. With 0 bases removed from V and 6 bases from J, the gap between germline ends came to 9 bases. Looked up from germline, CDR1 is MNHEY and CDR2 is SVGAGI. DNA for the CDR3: TGTGCCAGCAGTTACTCGGGAGTTAGCAATGAGCAGTTCTTC. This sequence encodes CASSYSGVSNEQFF.

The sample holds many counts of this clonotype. CDR3 protein: CSAAAGQANYGYTF. CDR3 in DNA: TGCAGTGCTGCGGCCGGACAGGCTAACTATGGCTACACCTTC. The chain joins TRBV20-1 to TRBJ1-2; 7 nucleotides match TRBD1. Losses at the gene ends were 5 bases for V and 0 bases for J; bases not matched to a gene: 6. The CDR3 spans 14 residues. Germline CDR1 DFQATT, CDR2 SNEGSKA (reference sequence).

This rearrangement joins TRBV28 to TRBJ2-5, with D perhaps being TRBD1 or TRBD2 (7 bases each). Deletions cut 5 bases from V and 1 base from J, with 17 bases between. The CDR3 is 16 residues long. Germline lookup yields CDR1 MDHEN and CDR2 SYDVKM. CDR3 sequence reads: CASSLYRGGTQETQYF. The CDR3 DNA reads TGTGCCAGCAGTCTTTACAGGGGAGGGACCCAAGAGACCCAGTACTTC. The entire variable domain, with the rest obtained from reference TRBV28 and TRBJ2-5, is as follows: DVKVTQSSRYLVKRTGEKVFLECVQDMDHENMFWYRQDPGLGLRLIYFSYDVKMKEKGDIPEGYSVSREKKERFSLILESASTNQTSMYLCASSLYRGGTQETQYFGPGTRLLVL.

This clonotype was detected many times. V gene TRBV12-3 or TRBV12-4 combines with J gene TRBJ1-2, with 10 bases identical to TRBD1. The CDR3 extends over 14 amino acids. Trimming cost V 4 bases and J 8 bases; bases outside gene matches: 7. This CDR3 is CASSSTGGADGYTF. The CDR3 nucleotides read TGTGCCAGCAGTTCGACAGGGGGCGCGGACGGCTACACCTTC.